This TCR beta chain originates from a study of shared clonotypes between healthy human individuals. Study observations and caveats: As a rule, naive subsets had a larger estimated richness than memory subsets. Rarefaction gave evidence that sorted-subset sequencing remained incomplete despite large depth.

Across several immunoSEQ plates, the genomic DNA of each subset was split evenly. Using 200 ng DNA, tens of thousands of T cell genomes, the sorted-subset replicate PCRs were run. The table came from immunoSEQ multiplex PCR; TCRdb's copy has only in-frame clones and leaves some out. The data contain millions of clones, 95% of them singletons. Regarding this clone: Antigen unknown.

The V segment lost 3 bases and the J segment 6 bases; nucleotides outside the gene matches: 10. The germline V gene encodes CDR1 GTSNPN and CDR2 SVGIG (reference sequence). The CDR3 spans 14 residues. Sequencing was done on a sample of naive CD4+ T cells sorted from blood. The sample's subset: CD45RA+ positively selected. The chain recombines TRBV30 with TRBJ2-7; the match to TRBD1 covers 8 bases. The clonotype comes from a man between 18 and 35 years old in good health. The CDR3 bases are TGTGCCTGGAGCTCAGGGTCAGGGGGCTTCGAGCAGTACTTC. Protein: CAWSSGSGGFEQYF.